The 19 T cell receptor beta chains presented below share a single source sample, sequenced in a study of T cell repertoires in cytomegalovirus infection. These receptors lack a known antigen. MiXCR, applied by TCRdb to the reads, yields one record per CDR3 protein. The sample yields 830,000 or so distinct CDR3 sequences, 30% to 35% seen once. The sample here was cultured CD8+ T cells from PBMCs, taken from culture after CMV antigen stimulation. The receptors originated from a human donor in good health (CMV status not recorded). Some clones in this sample may be carry-over from other donors' samples.

The chain carries TRBV12-3 or TRBV12-4 and TRBJ2-5, with 8 bases fitting TRBD2. This CDR3 has 17 residues. Losses at the gene ends were 1 base for V and 2 bases for J; bases not matched to a gene: 9. CDR3 coding DNA: TGTGCCAGCAGTTTAGTGGGTAGCGGGACGACTCAAGAGACCCAGTACTTC. It codes for CASSLVGSGTTQETQYF.

This clonotype was seen many times. CDR3 nucleotide sequence: TGTGCCAGCAGCTCCTATGGGACAGGGGAGTGGGAGACCCAGTACTTC. This sequence encodes CASSSYGTGEWETQYF. V usage is TRBV7-2 and J usage is TRBJ2-5, with TRBD1 matching over 10 bases. V shed 4 bases and J 5 bases; nucleotides not matched to a gene: 10. The CDR3 is made up of 16 amino acids. Germline CDR1 and CDR2: SGHTA and FQGNSA.

This sequence joins TRBV19 and TRBJ1-1; 9 bases agree with TRBD1. The CDR3 is 18 amino acids. V dropped 2 bases and J dropped 3; count of bases not matched to a gene: 13. Germline CDR1 LNHDA, CDR2 SQIVND (reference sequence). The CDR3 coding sequence is TGTGCCAGTAGTATAACTTACCGGACAGGGGATTCCGACACTGAAGCTTTCTTT. Protein product: CASSITYRTGDSDTEAFF.

V usage is TRBV7-8 and J usage is TRBJ2-7, with 7 bases that match TRBD1. This CDR3 is built from 15 residues. CDR1 is SGHVS and CDR2 is FQNEAQ in the germline V gene. V lost 0 bases to trimming and J lost 2 bases; unmatched junction nucleotides: 4. CDR3 sequence (DNA): TGTGCCAGCAGCTTAGCGAAGGGGGCCCCCTACGAGCAGTACGTC. This sequence encodes CASSLAKGAPYEQYV.

The rearrangement joins TRBV5-6 to TRBJ2-7; a possible D gene is TRBD1 (6 bases). Trimming cost V 4 bases and J 3 bases, with 23 bases left between them. Looked up from germline, CDR1 is SGHDT and CDR2 is YYEEEE. This CDR3 has 17 amino acids. The CDR3 sequence is CASSPAFRQGRVYEQYV. CDR3 sequence (DNA): TGTGCCAGCAGCCCCGCCTTCAGGCAGGGGAGAGTCTACGAGCAGTACGTC.

This clonotype has just a few counts. The chain joins TRBV20-1 to TRBJ1-1; 10 positions match TRBD1. Germline trimming cut 3 bases from V and 4 bases from J; bases unmatched to any gene: 11. This CDR3 comprises 16 residues. Looked up from germline, CDR1 is DFQATT and CDR2 is SNEGSKA (reference sequence). The CDR3 DNA reads as TGCAGTGCTAGTTTGGACAGGGGGGCAGAGGCCACTGAAGCTTTCTTT. Protein product: CSASLDRGAEATEAFF.

The rearrangement uses TRBV4-2 and TRBJ2-3; a weak D match, TRBD2 (5 bases). Trimming cost V 0 bases and J 3 bases, with 10 bases left between them. The CDR3 sequence is 15 residues long. Per the germline V gene, CDR1 is LGHNA and CDR2 is YNFKEQ. CDR3 amino acids: CASSQDQAVTDTQYF. The CDR3 DNA follows: TGTGCCAGCAGCCAAGATCAAGCGGTTACAGATACGCAGTATTTT.

This clonotype was seen only a few times. This chain joins TRBV6-5 and TRBJ2-5; D assignment may be TRBD1 or TRBD2 (5 bases each). V was trimmed by 6 bases and J by 2 bases, leaving 16 bases between them. Germline assignment: CDR1 MNHEY and CDR2 SVGAGI. The CDR3 sequence is 15 residues long. CDR3 amino acids: CASRPQGPIQETQYF. The CDR3 nucleotides are TGTGCCAGCAGGCCCCAGGGACCGATACAAGAGACCCAGTACTTC.

This clonotype turned up a few times. This chain links TRBV27 with TRBJ1-2; possibly TRBD1 for D (5 bases). The CDR3 loop spans 17 amino acids. The V and J ends lost 0 bases and 4 bases respectively, with 18 bases between them. The germline V gene encodes CDR1 MNHEY and CDR2 SMNVEV (reference sequence). The CDR3 coding sequence is TGTGCCAGCAGTTTATCGATTCCGGGGCTTATCGGCTATGGCTACACCTTC. Protein: CASSLSIPGLIGYGYTF.

This clonotype was seen a few times. The genes are TRBV6-1 and TRBJ2-1; 7 nucleotides match TRBD1. The CDR3 has 15 amino acids. Germline V gene lookup returns CDR1 MNHNS and CDR2 SASEGT. V was clipped by 7 bases and J by 0 bases; unmatched bases: 6. For the CDR3, the DNA is TGTGCCAGCACTACGACAGGGAGCTCCTACAATGAGCAGTTCTTC. Translating gives CASTTTGSSYNEQFF.

This clonotype has a handful of counts. V usage is TRBV7-9 and J usage is TRBJ2-3; D gene unclear. CDR3 length: 15 residues. V dropped 4 bases and J dropped 3 bases, with 14 bases sitting between them. Germline V gene data show CDR1 as SEHNR and CDR2 as FQNEAQ (reference sequence). In DNA form, the CDR3 reads TGTGCCAGCAGCTCGTTTTACTTGGGGACAGATACGCAGTATTTT. Its protein is CASSSFYLGTDTQYF.

This clonotype was observed a handful of times. The rearrangement joins TRBV7-8 to TRBJ2-1; a weak D match, TRBD2 (6 bases). Germline V CDR1 and CDR2: SGHVS, FQNEAQ. The CDR3 sequence is 19 residues long. Trimming cost V 2 bases and J 2 bases, with 22 bases left between them. CDR3 protein: CASSLFQSGGELTYNEQFF. Written as DNA, the CDR3 is TGTGCCAGCAGCTTATTTCAATCGGGCGGGGAGCTAACCTACAATGAGCAGTTCTTC.

This clonotype was detected once. The genes are TRBV12-3 or TRBV12-4 and TRBJ1-1; D possibly corresponds to TRBD1 (6 bases). The ends were cut back, 7 bases at V and 2 bases at J, with 20 bases in the middle. The CDR3 runs to 16 residues. The CDR3 reads CASTHTGTLINTEAFF. The CDR3 DNA reads TGTGCCAGCACCCATACCGGGACATTAATAAACACTGAAGCTTTCTTT.

This clonotype came up a few times. The V gene is TRBV19, the J gene TRBJ1-5; D unresolved. Germline CDR1 LNHDA, CDR2 SQIVND (reference sequence). The V gene lost 5 bases and the J gene lost 0 bases, with 20 bases spanning the gap. The length of the CDR3 is 18 residues. The CDR3 loop reads CASSSYPGRDYSNQPQHF. CDR3 DNA: TGTGCCAGTAGTTCATACCCCGGACGGGATTATAGCAATCAGCCCCAGCATTTT. The full variable domain, rest sourced from reference TRBV19 and TRBJ1-5, is DGGITQSPKYLFRKEGQNVTLSCEQNLNHDAMYWYRQDPGQGLRLIYYSQIVNDFQKGDIAEGYSVSREKKESFPLTVTSAQKNPTAFYLCASSSYPGRDYSNQPQHFGDGTRLSIL.

This clonotype was observed a single time. Compared with germline, one end of the junction differs, possibly owing to a read error. The rearrangement uses TRBV5-8 and TRBJ2-7; no firm D call. The germline CDR1 and CDR2 sequences are SGHTS and YDEGEE. The CDR3 has 9 residues. CDR3 nucleotide sequence: TGTGCCAGCAGCTTGACTCCGAGGTTC. Its translation: CASSLTPRF.

This clonotype was detected a few times. The genes are TRBV19 and TRBJ1-5, with D unclear. The CDR3 runs to 16 residues. Germline CDR1 LNHDA, CDR2 SQIVND (reference sequence). V lost 1 base and J lost 2, with 12 bases in between. In nucleotides, the CDR3 is TGTGCCAGTAGTATAGGGCACTTCGAGGGCAATCAGCCCCAGCATTTT. Translating gives CASSIGHFEGNQPQHF.

The sample holds a few counts of this clonotype. The rearrangement uses TRBV7-3 and TRBJ2-3; 14 nucleotides line up with TRBD2. The V gene's germline CDR1 is SGHTA and CDR2 FQGTGA. The ends lost 4 bases at V and 3 bases at J; junction bases unmatched: 3. The CDR3 totals 16 residues. CDR3 loop: CASSSGTSGGTDTQYF. The CDR3 DNA reads TGTGCCAGCAGCTCGGGGACTAGCGGGGGAACAGATACGCAGTATTTT.

In its sample, this clonotype was seen many times. This chain joins TRBV7-9 and TRBJ2-6; D possibly corresponds to TRBD1 (7 bases). Trimming left V 4 bases short and J 1 base short, with 20 bases between. The CDR3 is 19 residues long. The germline V gene encodes CDR1 SEHNR and CDR2 FQNEAQ (reference sequence). CDR3 sequence: CASSSPRQGLPSGANVLTF. The CDR3 DNA follows: TGTGCCAGCAGCTCCCCCAGACAGGGACTCCCTTCTGGGGCCAACGTCCTGACTTTC.

CDR3 DNA sequence: TGTGCCAGCAGTTACATCCTGAAGAAAAACCAAGAGACCCAGTACTTC. This codes for CASSYILKKNQETQYF. The chain combines TRBV6-6 with TRBJ2-5; D unclear. Germline V gives CDR1 MNHNY, CDR2 SVGAGI (reference sequence). The CDR3 runs 16 residues. The V end lost 2 bases, the J end lost 0 bases, and 13 bases lay between the germline ends.